The 28 T cell receptor beta chains below all came from one sample that was sequenced in a study of T cells in lung cancer brain metastases. Here immunoSEQ multiplex PCR was the method, and the copy in TCRdb shows in-frame clones only, minus some. The sample lists some 3,000 clones; roughly 88% were seen once. Source material: tumor tissue from the primary lung tumor. The receptors come from a woman between 45 and 65 years old with non-small cell lung cancer.

The chain couples TRBV18 to TRBJ2-7; 9 positions match TRBD1. Losses at the gene ends were 5 bases for V and 2 bases for J; bases not matched to a gene: 4. Germline V gene sequence: CDR1 KGHSH, CDR2 LQKENI. This CDR3 comprises 14 residues. The DNA of the CDR3 is TGTGCCAGCTCATTGGGACAGGGCCCCTACGAGCAGTACTTC. It codes for CASSLGQGPYEQYF.

This clone was seen only a few times. The chain couples TRBV7-9 to TRBJ1-2, with TRBD1 identical over 9 bases. The CDR3 extends over 14 amino acids. Germline assignment: CDR1 SEHNR and CDR2 FQNEAQ (reference sequence). Losses at the gene ends were 5 bases for V and 7 bases for J; bases not matched to a gene: 8. CDR3 in amino acids: CASSPPGQGPGYTF. The CDR3 nucleotides are TGTGCCAGCAGCCCTCCGGGACAGGGTCCTGGCTACACCTTC.

The chain is built from TRBV5-3 and TRBJ2-7; no reliable D call. TRBV5-3 is classed as an ORF, of uncertain function. Trimming removed 5 bases from V and 2 bases from J, with 5 bases in between. This CDR3 is built from 11 residues. The CDR3 DNA is TGTGCCAGAAGTCGGACCTACGAGCAGTACTTC. Protein: CARSRTYEQYF.

This clone was observed a single time. The V call is TRBV14, the J call TRBJ1-4; possibly TRBD1 for D (6 bases). Germline V lookup: CDR1 SGHDN, CDR2 FVKESK. This CDR3 is 15 amino acids long. The V and J ends lost 6 bases and 7 bases respectively, with 18 bases between them. The CDR3 loop is CASSQLGTSGEKLFF. The CDR3 DNA reads TGTGCCAGCAGTCAACTCGGGACATCAGGTGAAAAACTGTTTTTT.

The chain links TRBV9 to TRBJ1-1; D gene ambiguous. The CDR3 has 14 amino acids. V was clipped by 0 bases and J by 6 bases, with 12 bases between them. Germline CDR1 and CDR2: SGDLS and YYNGEE. CDR3 amino acids: CASSVGSWAAEAFF. In nucleotides, the CDR3 is TGTGCCAGCAGCGTAGGATCCTGGGCGGCTGAAGCTTTCTTT.

This chain links TRBV5-6 with TRBJ2-4, with D perhaps matching TRBD1 (6 bases). The CDR3 consists of 15 residues. Germline-derived CDR1 and CDR2 are SGHDT and YYEEEE. Trimming pared 3 bases from V and 3 bases from J, leaving 13 bases between. CDR3 amino acids: CASSYRQDLKNIQYF. CDR3 sequence (DNA): TGTGCCAGCAGCTACCGACAGGATCTCAAAAACATTCAGTACTTC.

The chain uses TRBV6-1 and TRBJ1-5, with TRBD1 matching 8 bases. The CDR3 length is 13 residues. Germline trimming cut 10 bases from V and 6 bases from J; bases unmatched to any gene: 8. Germline lookup yields CDR1 MNHNS and CDR2 SASEGT. The CDR3 loop is CATLDRVSQPQHF. The DNA of the CDR3 is TGTGCCACCCTGGACAGGGTAAGTCAGCCCCAGCATTTT.

The gene calls are TRBV13 and TRBJ2-1, with a weak D call TRBD1 (5 bases). Trimming took off 8 bases at V and 6 bases at J, with 11 bases between the two ends. The germline gives CDR1 PRHDT, CDR2 FYEKMQ (reference sequence). The CDR3 spans 12 residues. The CDR3 DNA sequence: TGTGCCAGCTGCACAGGCCGCAATGAGCAGTTCTTC. Translated, it gives CASCTGRNEQFF.

This rearrangement joins TRBV9 to TRBJ1-4; D is ambiguous. The CDR3 extends over 13 amino acids. Deletions cut 7 bases from V and 4 bases from J, with 11 bases between. Germline CDR1 SGDLS, CDR2 YYNGEE. CDR3 loop: CASQRRNNEKLFF. The CDR3 DNA reads TGTGCCAGCCAACGGAGAAATAATGAAAAACTGTTTTTT.

On this clone: At the DNA level, this CDR3 is encoded by other sequences in the same sample as well. The chain carries TRBV19 and TRBJ1-6; possible D gene TRBD1, 5 bases. Trimming removed 7 bases from V and 4 bases from J, with 20 bases in between. Germline CDR1 is LNHDA and CDR2 is SQIVND (reference sequence). The CDR3 contains 17 residues. The chain's CDR3 is CASKGRQTSSYNSPLHF. The CDR3 DNA sequence: TGTGCCAGTAAAGGTCGACAGACGAGCTCTTATAATTCACCCCTCCACTTT.

The V gene is TRBV27, the J gene TRBJ2-7; 7 bases align to TRBD2. V shed 5 bases and J 3 bases; nucleotides not matched to a gene: 4. This CDR3 spans 13 amino acids. Germline V lookup: CDR1 MNHEY, CDR2 SMNVEV (reference sequence). The CDR3 region has the DNA TGTGCCAGCAGTGTTGGGGGGGGCTACGAGCAGTACTTC. As protein: CASSVGGGYEQYF.

This clone was detected once. V and J are TRBV2 and TRBJ1-6; possibly TRBD1 for D (6 bases). The length of the CDR3 is 14 residues. The V and J ends lost 6 bases and 9 bases respectively, with 15 bases between them. Per germline, CDR1 SNHLY and CDR2 FYNNEI. The chain's CDR3 is CASSGGGVISPLHF. CDR3 bases: TGTGCCAGCAGCGGGGGGGGCGTCATTTCACCCCTCCACTTT.

This rearrangement joins TRBV2 to TRBJ2-1; D may match TRBD1 or TRBD2 (5 bases each). The CDR3 runs 12 residues. Germline CDR1 and CDR2: SNHLY and FYNNEI. V was clipped by 7 bases and J by 9 bases, with 13 bases between them. Here the CDR3 reads CASIGDGVEQFF. The CDR3, as DNA: TGTGCCAGCATAGGGGACGGGGTTGAGCAGTTCTTC. The variable domain in full, with the rest retrieved from reference TRBV2 and TRBJ2-1, is EPEVTQTPSHQVTQMGQEVILRCVPISNHLYFYWYRQILGQKVEFLVSFYNNEISEKSEIFDDQFSVERPDGSNFTLKIRSTKLEDSAMYFCASIGDGVEQFFGPGTRLTVL.

This sequence joins TRBV11-1 and TRBJ1-1; TRBD1 is a possible D gene (6 bases). The CDR3 is 13 residues long. Trimming removed 3 bases from V and 10 bases from J, with 15 bases in between. From germline, CDR1 is SGHAT and CDR2 FQDESV (reference sequence). In DNA, the CDR3 is TGTGCCAGCAGCTTTGGGGGCGACGGGGTAGCTTTCTTT. Protein: CASSFGGDGVAFF.

This rearrangement joins TRBV7-9 to TRBJ2-3, with D perhaps TRBD1 (6 bases). V shed 1 base and J shed 2 bases, with 13 bases lying between them. The CDR3 is made up of 16 amino acids. CDR1 is SEHNR and CDR2 is FQNEAQ in the germline V gene (reference sequence). The CDR3, as DNA: TGTGCCAGCAGCTTAGGGGGGCCTGCGGTCACAGATACGCAGTATTTT. Its translation is CASSLGGPAVTDTQYF.

This clone was seen once. The chain couples TRBV6-6 to TRBJ2-7; TRBD2 matches at 14 bases. The CDR3 extends over 15 amino acids. The germline V gene has CDR1 MNHNY and CDR2 SVGAGI (reference sequence). V dropped 7 bases and J dropped 3; count of bases not matched to a gene: 5. Here the CDR3 DNA reads TGTGCCAGCACTCTAGGACTAGCGGGAGGCTACGAGCAGTACTTC. Its translation is CASTLGLAGGYEQYF.

The CDR3 DNA reads as TGTGCCAGCAGCTGGGGGGCCCAAGAGACCCAGTACTTC. This gives the protein CASSWGAQETQYF. The chain carries TRBV5-5 and TRBJ2-5; either TRBD1 or TRBD2 may fit D (6 bases each). V was clipped by 3 bases and J by 1 base, with 7 bases between them. CDR3 length: 13 residues. Germline V gene data show CDR1 as SGHKS and CDR2 as YYEKEE (reference sequence).

The chain recombines TRBV19 with TRBJ1-3; 9 bases agree with TRBD1. Germline V gene sequence: CDR1 LNHDA, CDR2 SQIVND (reference sequence). V dropped 5 bases and J dropped 4; count of bases not matched to a gene: 6. The CDR3 loop spans 15 amino acids. CDR3 protein: CASSPGTGSGNTIYF. The CDR3 region has the DNA TGTGCCAGTAGTCCGGGGACAGGGTCCGGAAACACCATATATTTT.

This chain joins TRBV10-1 and TRBJ1-6; weak D call: TRBD1 (6 bases). The CDR3 has 11 amino acids. Germline V gives CDR1 WNHNN, CDR2 SYGVQD (reference sequence). V lost 8 bases, J lost 9 bases, and 8 bases lay in between. CDR3: CASPRGSPLHF. DNA of the CDR3: TGCGCCAGCCCCAGGGGTTCACCCCTCCACTTT.

The V and J genes are TRBV30 and TRBJ2-1, with 8 bases matching TRBD2. Germline loops: CDR1 GTSNPN, CDR2 SVGIG (reference sequence). V shed 3 bases, J shed 4 bases, and the junction held 2 bases outside the gene matches. There are 13 residues in the CDR3. The CDR3 loop reads CAWSAGGYNEQFF. DNA for the CDR3: TGTGCCTGGAGCGCGGGGGGTTACAATGAGCAGTTCTTC.

The chain combines TRBV6-5 with TRBJ1-1; D perhaps matches TRBD1 (5 bases). Germline values: CDR1 MNHEY, CDR2 SVGAGI. The ends were cut back, 10 bases at V and 4 bases at J, with 16 bases in the middle. The CDR3 is 13 residues long. In DNA form, the CDR3 reads TGTGCCACAGTGCGCGCCGGGGCCACTGAAGCTTTCTTT. This sequence encodes CATVRAGATEAFF.

The chain uses TRBV28 and TRBJ1-5; TRBD1 matches 8 bases. J lost 0 bases, V lost 2 bases, and 6 bases had no gene match. From germline, CDR1 is MDHEN and CDR2 SYDVKM. This CDR3 region has 17 residues. The CDR3 DNA reads TGTGCCAGCAGTTTACCAGGGGGCCTCTATAGCAATCAGCCCCAGCATTTT. Translating it yields CASSLPGGLYSNQPQHF.

The count of this clone is one. The chain is built from TRBV18 and TRBJ2-3, with 12 nucleotides matching TRBD1. Trimming removed 3 bases from V and 8 bases from J; junction bases left unmatched: 12. This CDR3 spans 17 amino acids. CDR1 and CDR2 from the germline V gene are KGHSH and LQKENI. The CDR3 reads CASSPLHLRDRGRTQYF. In DNA form, the CDR3 reads TGTGCCAGCTCACCTCTACACCTGCGGGACAGGGGGCGTACGCAGTATTTT.

The chain links TRBV18 to TRBJ2-6, with 8 nucleotides matching TRBD1. CDR3 length: 17 amino acids. J lost 4 bases, V lost 3 bases, and 8 bases had no gene match. The germline V gene has CDR1 KGHSH and CDR2 LQKENI. CDR3 amino acids: CASSPVGQGVGANVLTF. CDR3 nucleotide sequence: TGTGCCAGCTCACCGGTTGGACAGGGCGTAGGGGCCAACGTCCTGACTTTC.

This chain links TRBV5-4 with TRBJ2-3; TRBD2 might be the D (7 bases). Trimming shortened V by 3 bases and J by 4 bases, and 21 bases separated the two germline ends. The CDR3 totals 17 residues. Germline assignment: CDR1 SGHNT and CDR2 YYREEE (reference sequence). In DNA, the CDR3 is TGTGCCAGCAGCTGGGGGGGGCAAAGGGGGTCTGCAGATACGCAGTATTTT. Its protein product is CASSWGGQRGSADTQYF.

About this clone itself: Other DNA sequences within the sample encode an identical CDR3. The chain links TRBV18 to TRBJ1-1, with D maybe TRBD1 (5 bases). CDR3 size: 14 residues. CDR1 and CDR2 from the germline V gene are KGHSH and LQKENI. The ends were cut back, 5 bases at V and 6 bases at J, with 16 bases in the middle. Here the CDR3 reads CASSGLDRGSEAFF. CDR3 DNA sequence: TGTGCCAGCTCAGGCCTGGATAGGGGCTCTGAAGCTTTCTTT.

The V call is TRBV7-2, the J call TRBJ1-5, with D perhaps TRBD1 (5 bases). Per germline, CDR1 SGHTA and CDR2 FQGNSA. The V end was cut by 6 bases, the J end by 3 bases, with 15 bases between. The CDR3 covers 15 residues. The chain's CDR3 is CASSYSAGTNQPQHF. CDR3 nucleotides: TGTGCCAGCAGTTATTCGGCGGGGACCAATCAGCCCCAGCATTTT.

The V call is TRBV6-6, the J call TRBJ2-2; no clear D gene. Germline V CDR1 and CDR2: MNHNY, SVGAGI (reference sequence). The V end lost 2 bases, the J end lost 4 bases, and 2 bases lay between the germline ends. The length of the CDR3 is 12 residues. The CDR3 region is CASSYVTGELFF. The DNA for the CDR3 is TGTGCCAGCAGTTACGTCACCGGGGAGCTGTTTTTT.